The count of the clone carrying this T cell receptor beta chain is one. As yet, its antigen is unknown. This sample was taken from a study of T cell clones after liver transplantation. General study points: In 5 of 8 subjects, circulating graft-donor-reactive CD4 TCRbeta sequences fell significantly after transplant.

CDR1 and CDR2 from the germline V gene are GTSNPN and SVGIG (reference sequence). The CDR3 extends over 16 amino acids. With 2 bases removed from V and 1 base from J, the gap between germline ends came to 16 bases. Measured with immunoSEQ multiplex PCR; TCRdb has only the in-frame clones, and not every one. Of about 5,600 clones in the sample, around 30% were seen once. TCRbeta sequences of proliferating CFSE-low MLR cells were labeled alloreactive. The rearrangement joins TRBV30 to TRBJ2-3; possibly TRBD1 for D (6 bases). The sequenced sample consisted of CD4+ T cells from cultured PBMCs. The clonotype was recovered from a human patient who received a liver transplant. The T cells may come from the graft donor. The CDR3 here is CAWSRDIGTGTDTQYF. The DNA of the CDR3 is TGTGCCTGGAGTCGGGACATAGGAACGGGCACAGATACGCAGTATTTT.